The rows below give T cell receptor beta chains drawn from one sample of a study of CD8+ T cells in alopecia areata. Profiling relied on immunoSEQ multiplex PCR, and the TCRdb table lists in-frame clones only, not all of them. The sample has 25,000 to 40,000 clones; about three quarters are singletons. The sample was NKG2D-low CD8+ T cells sorted from blood. These TCRs come from a human donor with alopecia areata. The CDR3 runs from the conserved cysteine through the conserved F or W. The D gene is left open where the match is weak. Clone size is stated in some rows and not others, as once, few, many or a class when expanded.

d_gene | j_gene | v_gene | abundance | CDR3nt | CDR3aa
TRBD1 | TRBJ1-3 | TRBV4-1 | . | TGCGCCAGCAGCCAAGAACAGGGGGCGTACACCATATATTTT | CASSQEQGAYTIYF
. | TRBJ2-1 | TRBV29-1 | . | TGCAGCGTTCTGGCTATCACGGGGCCCTACCGTGAGCAGTTCTTC | CSVLAITGPYREQFF
. | TRBJ2-2 | TRBV30 | . | TGTGCCTGGAGTGTAACGAGCCTAGGCACCGGGGAGCTGTTTTTT | CAWSVTSLGTGELFF
. | TRBJ2-5 | TRBV7-2 | . | TGTGCCAGCAGCTTATTTCTGGAAAACCTACACCAAGAGACCCAGTACTTC | CASSLFLENLHQETQYF
TRBD1 | TRBJ1-1 | TRBV29-1 | . | TGCAGCGCCAGACAGGGACACCCTGAAGCTTTCTTT | CSARQGHPEAFF
TRBD1 | TRBJ2-7 | TRBV19 | . | TGTGCCAGTAGCCCTACAGGGGGCTCCTACGAGCAGTACTTC | CASSPTGGSYEQYF
. | TRBJ2-7 | TRBV29-1 | . | TGCAGCGTTGAGGAGGGAGGTCCATACGAGCAGTACTTC | CSVEEGGPYEQYF
. | TRBJ2-5 | TRBV6-4 | . | TGTGCCAGCAGTGTCGGGACCGAGGAAGAGACCCAGTACTTC | CASSVGTEEETQYF
. | TRBJ1-1 | TRBV29-1 | once | TGCAGCGTTTTGGGGATGAACACTGAAGCTTTCTTT | CSVLGMNTEAFF
. | TRBJ2-5 | TRBV10-2 | . | TGCGCCAGCAGTCGACAGGATGAAGAGACCCAGTACTTC | CASSRQDEETQYF
. | TRBJ2-1 | TRBV9 | . | TGTGCCAGCAGCCACCGTGGTAATGAGCAGTTCTTC | CASSHRGNEQFF
. | TRBJ1-4 | TRBV11-2 | medium-sized | TGTGCCAGCAGCTTAGATGAAGATGAAAAACTGTTTTTT | CASSLDEDEKLFF
. | TRBJ1-2 | TRBV7-9 | once | TGTGCCAGCAGCTTAGCGGGAGAGGGAATCTGGTATGGCTACACCTTC | CASSLAGEGIWYGYTF
. | TRBJ2-7 | TRBV2 | . | TGTGCCAGCAAGGAGGAAGGGCCCTACGAGCAGTACTTC | CASKEEGPYEQYF
. | TRBJ2-6 | TRBV6-5 | . | TGTGCCAGCAGTTACCACGGGTCCGGGGCCAACGTCCTGACTTTC | CASSYHGSGANVLTF
. | TRBJ2-7 | TRBV29-1 | . | TGCAGCGTTGGCGGACTCGCGGACTACGAGCAGTACTTC | CSVGGLADYEQYF
TRBD2 | TRBJ2-3 | TRBV6-1 | . | TGTGCCAGCAGGCCGGGACTAGCGGGATCAGATACGCAGTATTTT | CASRPGLAGSDTQYF
. | TRBJ2-5 | TRBV7-7 | . | TGTGCTAGCAGCTTAGAGGCAGGAGACTGGGAGACCCAGTACTTC | CASSLEAGDWETQYF
. | TRBJ2-4 | TRBV28 | few | TGTGCCAGCAGTTCGACAGGTCCCCCCAAAAACATTCAGTACTTC | CASSSTGPPKNIQYF
TRBD2 | TRBJ2-1 | TRBV28 | . | TGTGCCAGCAGTTTCGCTAGCGGGAGAGGCAATGAGCAGTTCTTC | CASSFASGRGNEQFF
. | TRBJ2-7 | TRBV29-1 | . | TGCAGCGTAAGGGGGGACTCCTACGAGCAGTACTTC | CSVRGDSYEQYF
TRBD1 | TRBJ2-1 | TRBV28 | . | TGTGCCAGCCGACTAGACAGGGGGCTGTCCTACAATGAGCAGTTCTTC | CASRLDRGLSYNEQFF
. | TRBJ2-7 | TRBV4-1 | few | TGCGCCAGCAGTACGGGAATAGGTACCTACGAGCAGTACTTC | CASSTGIGTYEQYF
. | TRBJ2-5 | TRBV25-1 | . | TGTGCCAGCGTCGGCGGAGAGACCCAGTACTTC | CASVGGETQYF
TRBD1 | TRBJ2-1 | TRBV6-1 | . | TGTGCCAGCGTATTCGGGACAGGGGGTGGTAATGAGCAGTTCTTC | CASVFGTGGGNEQFF
. | TRBJ2-1 | TRBV7-9 | . | TGTGCCAGCAGCTTAGTTTGGGAGTCCTACAATGAGCAGTTCTTC | CASSLVWESYNEQFF
TRBD2 | TRBJ2-7 | TRBV27 | . | TGTGCCAGCAGGTATAGCGGGGGGGCCGGCGAGCAGTACTTC | CASRYSGGAGEQYF
TRBD1 | TRBJ1-2 | TRBV27 | . | TGTGCCAGCAGTTATGGGACAGGGGGGTATGGCTACACCTTC | CASSYGTGGYGYTF
. | TRBJ2-7 | TRBV5-4 | . | TGTGCCAGCAGCTTGGACAGATCCTACGAGCAGTACTTC | CASSLDRSYEQYF
. | TRBJ2-7 | TRBV27 | . | TGTGCCAGCAGTTTAGCCGGGACTTCCTACGAGCAGTACTTC | CASSLAGTSYEQYF
. | TRBJ2-7 | TRBV5-1 | once | TGCGCCAGCAGCCCCCGGACAGGAGGGACCTACGAGCAGTACTTC | CASSPRTGGTYEQYF
. | TRBJ2-3 | TRBV6-6 | . | TGTGCCAGCAGCAACACCCTAGCGAGCACAGATACGCAGTATTTT | CASSNTLASTDTQYF